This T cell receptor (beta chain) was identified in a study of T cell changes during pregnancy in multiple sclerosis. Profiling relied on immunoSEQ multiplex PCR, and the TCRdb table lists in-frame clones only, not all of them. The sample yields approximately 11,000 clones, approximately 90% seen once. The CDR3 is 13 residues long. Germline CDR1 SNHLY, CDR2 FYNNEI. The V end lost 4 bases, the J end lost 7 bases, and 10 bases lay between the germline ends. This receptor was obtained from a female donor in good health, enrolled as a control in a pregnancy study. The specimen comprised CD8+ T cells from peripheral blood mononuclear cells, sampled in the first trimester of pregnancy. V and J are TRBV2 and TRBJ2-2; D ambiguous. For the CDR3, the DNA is TGTGCCAGCAGTGTCGATTCGGGCGGGGAGCTGTTTTTT. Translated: CASSVDSGGELFF.